One and the same sample provided the 13 T cell receptor beta chains below, sequenced in a study of PD-1 blockade in mismatch repair-deficient tumors. Clones were sequenced by immunoSEQ multiplex PCR, and TCRdb holds only the in-frame ones, with some missing. The sample has some 120,000 clones, about nine tenths seen once; the top ten hold roughly 10%. Sequencing was performed on peripheral blood, taken almost 74 weeks after starting pembrolizumab. These receptors all come from an adult with mismatch repair-deficient cancer.

This rearrangement joins TRBV19 to TRBJ1-5, with 7 bases aligning to TRBD1. The CDR3 sequence is 13 residues long. The J segment lost 5 bases and the V segment lost 2 bases, leaving 0 bases of the junction unmatched. Germline V lookup: CDR1 LNHDA, CDR2 SQIVND (reference sequence). CDR3 in amino acids: CASSITGDQPQHF. CDR3 in DNA: TGTGCCAGTAGTATAACAGGGGATCAGCCCCAGCATTTT.

The chain carries TRBV7-2 and TRBJ1-2; tentative D call: TRBD1 (6 bases). The CDR3 runs to 12 residues. Germline values: CDR1 SGHTA, CDR2 FQGNSA. Trimming left V 4 bases short and J 7 bases short, with 10 bases between. The DNA of the CDR3 is TGTGCCAGCAGCTACAGGGTGCTTGGCTACACCTTC. Translated: CASSYRVLGYTF. The full variable domain, in which reference TRBV7-2 and TRBJ1-2 provide the parts outside the CDR3, is GAGVSQSPSNKVTEKGKDVELRCDPISGHTALYWYRQSLGQGLEFLIYFQGNSAPDKSGLPSDRFSAERTGGSVSTLTIQRTQQEDSAVYLCASSYRVLGYTFGSGTRLTVV.

The CDR3 loop is CASSPLAGQGVDGTDTQYF. CDR3 coding DNA: TGTGCCAGCTCACCACTAGCGGGACAGGGGGTCGATGGCACAGATACGCAGTATTTT. V is TRBV18 and J is TRBJ2-3; 11 nucleotides agree with TRBD1. This CDR3 is 19 amino acids long. CDR1 is KGHSH and CDR2 is LQKENI in the germline V gene. Trimming removed 1 base from V and 1 base from J; junction bases left unmatched: 10.

The gene calls are TRBV11-2 and TRBJ1-4; TRBD1 aligns across 8 bases. The length of the CDR3 is 19 residues. The J segment lost 6 bases and the V segment lost 4 bases, leaving 19 bases of the junction unmatched. Germline CDR1 reads SGHAT; CDR2 reads FQNNGV. CDR3 DNA sequence: TGTGCCAGCAGCTCCCCCTGGGACAGGCGGATGGGGGTAGATGAAAAACTGTTTTTT. Amino acid sequence: CASSSPWDRRMGVDEKLFF.

This rearrangement joins TRBV7-9 to TRBJ2-1; 12 nucleotides agree with TRBD2. The junction had 6 bases not matched to a gene; V was cut back by 1 base and J by 8 bases. This CDR3 region has 16 residues. The germline V gene has CDR1 SEHNR and CDR2 FQNEAQ (reference sequence). The CDR3 is CASSLGRLAGAYEQFF. CDR3 DNA: TGTGCCAGCAGCTTAGGGCGACTAGCGGGAGCCTATGAGCAGTTCTTC. Filled out from reference TRBV7-9 and TRBJ2-1, the complete variable domain reads DTGVSQNPRHKITKRGQNVTFRCDPISEHNRLYWYRQTLGQGPEFLTYFQNEAQLEKSRLLSDRFSAERPKGSFSTLEIQRTEQGDSAMYLCASSLGRLAGAYEQFFGPGTRLTVL.

The rearrangement links TRBV19 to TRBJ1-1, with a tentative D call TRBD1 (5 bases). Germline CDR1 is LNHDA and CDR2 is SQIVND (reference sequence). This CDR3 has 14 residues. V dropped 5 bases and J dropped 7 bases, with 17 bases sitting between them. The CDR3 loop is CASSPGRDLHEAFF. The CDR3 coding sequence is TGTGCCAGTAGTCCGGGACGGGACCTTCATGAAGCTTTCTTT.

The chain uses TRBV6-1 and TRBJ2-7; D unresolved. CDR1 is MNHNS, CDR2 SASEGT, per germline. V was pared by 5 bases and J by 4 bases, with 9 bases between. The CDR3 spans 12 residues. The CDR3, as DNA: TGTGCCAGCAGTCGACCGACTTACGAGCAGTACTTC. This gives the protein CASSRPTYEQYF.

The V and J genes are TRBV4-1 and TRBJ2-3; a weak D match, TRBD2 (6 bases). CDR1 and CDR2 (germline): MGHRA, YSYEKL. The V and J ends lost 3 bases and 2 bases respectively, with 12 bases between them. The CDR3 is made up of 15 amino acids. In DNA form, the CDR3 reads TGCGCCAGCAGCCAGCGGGGACGGGTCACAGATACGCAGTATTTT. It is translated as CASSQRGRVTDTQYF.

This clone came up a few times. J is TRBJ1-2 and V is TRBV6-5; 7 nucleotides agree with TRBD1. CDR1 is MNHEY, CDR2 SVGAGI, per germline. V trimming: 6 bases; J trimming: 4 bases; junction bases outside the gene matches: 5. This CDR3 has 13 amino acids. CDR3 nucleotide sequence: TGTGCCAGCAGCCTCGGGACAGCCTATGGCTACACCTTC. It translates to CASSLGTAYGYTF.

This clone is a singleton in its sample. This chain uses TRBV7-8 with TRBJ1-1, with a weak D call TRBD1 (6 bases). CDR3 length: 14 residues. V lost 3 bases, J lost 2 bases, and 10 bases lay in between. Germline CDR1 is SGHVS and CDR2 is FQNEAQ. The CDR3 protein is CASSLGRGNTEAFF. The CDR3 DNA reads TGTGCCAGCAGCTTGGGCAGGGGTAACACTGAAGCTTTCTTT. The whole variable domain, filled in from reference TRBV7-8 and TRBJ1-1, reads GAGVSQSPRYKVAKRGQDVALRCDPISGHVSLFWYQQALGQGPEFLTYFQNEAQLDKSGLPSDRFFAERPEGSVSTLKIQRTQQEDSAVYLCASSLGRGNTEAFFGQGTRLTVV.

V is TRBV10-2 and J is TRBJ1-2; D might be TRBD1 (5 bases). Germline V gene data show CDR1 as WSHSY and CDR2 as SAAADI. V was cut by 6 bases and J by 7 bases, with 15 bases left in between. This CDR3 comprises 13 residues. The CDR3: CASSVDIPIGYTF. DNA of the CDR3: TGCGCCAGCAGCGTGGACATTCCTATTGGCTACACCTTC.

This chain links TRBV21-1 with TRBJ1-5; the table's D gene call, TRBD1, was not cross checked with the DNA. TRBV21-1 is designated a pseudogene. The CDR3 runs 19 residues. Written as DNA, the CDR3 is TGTGCCAGCAGCTTAAGTCCGGGACAGGTAATTTATAGCAATCAGCCCCAGCATTTT. This sequence encodes CASSLSPGQVIYSNQPQHF.

V usage is TRBV10-3 and J usage is TRBJ2-7; TRBD2 matches at 10 bases. J was trimmed by 2 bases and V by 3 bases; bases with no gene match: 4. Germline V CDR1 and CDR2: ENHRY, SYGVKD. This CDR3 comprises 15 residues. CDR3 nucleotides: TGTGCCATCAGTGATAGTAGCGGGAGGACCTACGAGCAGTACTTC. As protein: CAISDSSGRTYEQYF.